Listed here are 28 T cell receptor beta chains from one sample, sequenced in a study of shared clonotypes between healthy human individuals. The repertoire was sequenced with immunoSEQ multiplex PCR; TCRdb's copy has only in-frame clones and lacks some. Of 550,000 to 800,000 clones in the sample, 74% were seen once. Sequencing input: memory CD4+ T cells sorted from blood. Subset specified: CD45RA-negative fraction. The receptors shown here come from a woman in her thirties in good health.

The chain links TRBV20-1 to TRBJ2-7; a weak D match, TRBD2 (7 bases). Trimming shortened V by 5 bases and J by 5 bases, and 10 bases separated the two germline ends. The germline CDR1 and CDR2 sequences are DFQATT and SNEGSKA (reference sequence). The CDR3 runs to 11 residues. The CDR3 sequence is CSAWGGHEQYF. The CDR3 DNA follows: TGCAGTGCTTGGGGGGGCCACGAGCAGTACTTC.

A few counts support this clone. J is TRBJ2-1 and V is TRBV7-6; 8 bases fit TRBD1. V gave up 2 bases and J gave up 3 bases; unmatched junction bases: 12. The length of the CDR3 is 18 residues. CDR1 is SGHVS, CDR2 FNYEAQ, per germline. CDR3 coding DNA: TGTGCCAGCAGCTTACTACCATCGGCAGGGGGCAGCTACAATGAGCAGTTCTTC. It is translated as CASSLLPSAGGSYNEQFF.

Ten or more counts support this clone. V usage is TRBV7-2 and J usage is TRBJ2-7; the match to TRBD2 covers 10 bases. The trim removed 4 bases at V and 3 bases at J, leaving 3 bases unmatched. This CDR3 has 14 residues. Germline V gene sequence: CDR1 SGHTA, CDR2 FQGNSA. The CDR3 reads CASSWTSGNYEQYF. CDR3 in DNA: TGTGCCAGCAGCTGGACTAGCGGTAACTACGAGCAGTACTTC.

This clone came up a few times. The chain joins TRBV19 to TRBJ1-5; unclear D gene. In germline, CDR1 is LNHDA, CDR2 SQIVND (reference sequence). V was pared by 5 bases and J by 0 bases, with 2 bases between. The CDR3 loop spans 12 amino acids. The CDR3 here is CASSVSNQPQHF. The CDR3 coding sequence is TGTGCCAGTAGTGTTAGCAATCAGCCCCAGCATTTT.

This clone turned up a few times. CDR3 amino acids: CASSPTSGRRNEQFF. The CDR3 nucleotides read TGTGCCAGCAGTCCGACTAGCGGGAGACGCAATGAGCAGTTCTTC. The chain links TRBV6-5 to TRBJ2-1, with TRBD2 matching 12 bases. This CDR3 spans 15 amino acids. V lost 5 bases, J lost 6 bases, and 5 bases stayed unmatched. Germline values: CDR1 MNHEY, CDR2 SVGAGI.

The chain couples TRBV7-9 to TRBJ2-4; a possible D gene is TRBD2 (6 bases). With 0 bases removed from V and 8 bases from J, the gap between germline ends came to 14 bases. The CDR3 is 15 residues long. The germline gives CDR1 SEHNR, CDR2 FQNEAQ (reference sequence). In nucleotides, the CDR3 is TGTGCCAGCAGCTTAGCGGTGCGGGATTTAGACATTCAGTACTTC. It yields the protein CASSLAVRDLDIQYF. Supplemented by reference TRBV7-9 and TRBJ2-4, the full variable domain reads DTGVSQNPRHKITKRGQNVTFRCDPISEHNRLYWYRQTLGQGPEFLTYFQNEAQLEKSRLLSDRFSAERPKGSFSTLEIQRTEQGDSAMYLCASSLAVRDLDIQYFGAGTRLSVL.

This clone was seen only once. The CDR3: CAWSAPTPEQYF. CDR3 DNA: TGTGCCTGGAGTGCCCCAACGCCCGAGCAGTACTTC. The chain combines TRBV30 with TRBJ2-7, with D unresolved. The V gene lost 1 base and the J gene lost 6 bases, with 10 bases spanning the gap. This CDR3 spans 12 amino acids. In germline, CDR1 is GTSNPN, CDR2 SVGIG (reference sequence).

The gene calls are TRBV7-6 and TRBJ2-1, with 15 bases lining up with TRBD2. The germline CDR1 and CDR2 sequences are SGHVS and FNYEAQ. V lost 4 bases, J lost 3 bases, and 7 bases stayed unmatched. CDR3 length: 18 amino acids. The CDR3 DNA follows: TGTGCCAGCAGCTCCCGGACTAGCGGGAGGGCAGGCTACAATGAGCAGTTCTTC. Protein product: CASSSRTSGRAGYNEQFF.

This chain joins TRBV29-1 and TRBJ1-1; 8 bases are shared with TRBD1. This CDR3 is 17 amino acids long. With V trimmed by 0 bases and J by 1 base, 10 bases remained unmatched. The germline gives CDR1 SQVTM, CDR2 ANQGSEA. CDR3 amino acids: CSVEDRSRGQTNTEAFF. The CDR3 nucleotides read TGCAGCGTTGAAGATCGAAGCAGGGGGCAAACGAACACTGAAGCTTTCTTT.

The gene calls are TRBV28 and TRBJ2-7; 8 bases align to TRBD1. The length of the CDR3 is 14 residues. Unmatched junction bases numbered 7, after V lost 6 bases and J lost 3 bases. Germline loops: CDR1 MDHEN, CDR2 SYDVKM. The DNA for the CDR3 is TGTGCCAGCAGGTATCGGGACAGGATCTACGAGCAGTACTTC. It encodes CASRYRDRIYEQYF.

This rearrangement joins TRBV6-6 to TRBJ1-2; perhaps TRBD1 as D (5 bases). The V and J ends lost 2 bases and 7 bases respectively, with 14 bases between them. The CDR3 extends over 14 amino acids. Germline V lookup: CDR1 MNHNY, CDR2 SVGAGI (reference sequence). The CDR3 spells CASSYDRSGLGYTF. The CDR3 nucleotides read TGTGCCAGCAGTTACGACCGCTCAGGGCTTGGCTACACCTTC.

The chain's CDR3 is CASSPAVTTPSTDTQYF. In nucleotides, the CDR3 is TGTGCCAGCAGCCCAGCTGTGACTACACCTAGCACAGATACGCAGTATTTT. This chain connects TRBV7-6 to TRBJ2-3, with TRBD2 as a possible D gene (5 bases). V lost 5 bases and J 0 bases, leaving 18 bases between the germline ends. This CDR3 comprises 17 residues. Germline V gene sequence: CDR1 SGHVS, CDR2 FNYEAQ.

This clone was seen a few times. The chain joins TRBV30 to TRBJ1-4; D gene ambiguous. V was trimmed by 0 bases and J by 7 bases, leaving 15 bases between them. This CDR3 comprises 15 residues. Germline V gene lookup returns CDR1 GTSNPN and CDR2 SVGIG (reference sequence). This CDR3 reads CAWSVGSSRVEKLFF. The CDR3 DNA is TGTGCCTGGAGTGTTGGGTCATCGAGGGTTGAAAAACTGTTTTTT.

This rearrangement joins TRBV10-2 to TRBJ2-3; TRBD2 agrees at 14 bases. CDR3 length: 16 amino acids. V was pared by 6 bases and J by 0 bases, with 2 bases of the junction left unmatched. Germline V gives CDR1 WSHSY, CDR2 SAAADI. CDR3 in DNA: TGCGCCAGCAGGACTAGCGGGAGGGCCAGCACAGATACGCAGTATTTT. Protein product: CASRTSGRASTDTQYF.

The chain employs TRBV27 and TRBJ1-3; TRBD1 is a possible D gene (5 bases). With 2 bases removed from V and 3 bases from J, the gap between germline ends came to 8 bases. The CDR3 is made up of 14 amino acids. Per germline, CDR1 MNHEY and CDR2 SMNVEV (reference sequence). The CDR3 DNA is TGTGCCAGCAGTTTAAGGGGTAATGGAAACACCATATATTTT. The encoded protein is CASSLRGNGNTIYF.

This clone was seen once. This chain uses TRBV29-1 with TRBJ2-3, with TRBD1 identical over 7 bases. With 7 bases clipped from V and 4 bases from J, the junction kept 8 bases outside the gene matches. The CDR3 spans 13 residues. From germline, CDR1 is SQVTM and CDR2 ANQGSEA. The CDR3 DNA reads TGCAGCGGACAGGGCACGTATGCAGATACGCAGTATTTT. Its protein product is CSGQGTYADTQYF.

The V and J genes are TRBV11-2 and TRBJ2-7, with 8 bases fitting TRBD1. This CDR3 comprises 15 residues. Germline V gene sequence: CDR1 SGHAT, CDR2 FQNNGV. The V segment lost 2 bases and the J segment 7 bases; nucleotides outside the gene matches: 10. DNA for the CDR3: TGTGCCAGCAGCTTACGGGGACAGGTTCTTCAGGAGCAGTACTTC. It encodes CASSLRGQVLQEQYF.

The chain carries TRBV29-1 and TRBJ2-7, with 11 bases aligning to TRBD2. Germline V gene data show CDR1 as SQVTM and CDR2 as ANQGSEA. V lost 2 bases to trimming and J lost 6 bases; unmatched junction nucleotides: 9. The length of the CDR3 is 15 residues. The CDR3, as DNA: TGCAGCGTTGAAAAACTAGCGGGAGTCTCAGGCGAGCAGTACTTC. Translation: CSVEKLAGVSGEQYF.

The genes are TRBV4-2 and TRBJ2-3, with TRBD1 matching over 9 bases. The germline gives CDR1 LGHNA, CDR2 YNFKEQ. After removal of 2 bases from V and 5 bases from J, the junction contained 20 bases not matched to a gene. This CDR3 is 20 amino acids long. CDR3: CASSQSPYSSQGAQGDTQYF. For the CDR3, the DNA is TGTGCCAGCAGCCAAAGTCCGTATTCCTCACAGGGGGCGCAGGGAGATACGCAGTATTTT.

The rearrangement links TRBV7-9 to TRBJ2-7; 8 nucleotides agree with TRBD1. From germline, CDR1 is SEHNR and CDR2 FQNEAQ (reference sequence). V shed 3 bases, J shed 5 bases, and the junction held 6 bases outside the gene matches. CDR3 size: 14 residues. CDR3 DNA: TGTGCCAGCAGCTTTGGAGACAGGGGCGACGAGCAGTACTTC. Protein product: CASSFGDRGDEQYF.

On this clone itself: Other nucleotide sequences from this sample produce the same CDR3. The gene calls are TRBV7-9 and TRBJ2-3, with 9 bases matching TRBD2. Trimming cost V 1 base and J 5 bases; bases outside gene matches: 7. The CDR3 loop spans 16 amino acids. Per germline, CDR1 SEHNR and CDR2 FQNEAQ (reference sequence). Written as DNA, the CDR3 is TGTGCCAGCAGCTTAGGCGTAGCGGGAGTGGGAGATACGCAGTATTTT. The encoded protein is CASSLGVAGVGDTQYF.

The sample holds a few counts of this clone. The V gene is TRBV7-9, the J gene TRBJ2-1; maybe TRBD2 (6 bases). Trimming cost V 2 bases and J 9 bases, with 17 bases left between them. Germline V gene sequence: CDR1 SEHNR, CDR2 FQNEAQ (reference sequence). The CDR3 extends over 15 amino acids. Here the CDR3 DNA reads TGTGCCAGCAGCTTATCCACGGGAGCCGCGAGTGAGCAGTTCTTC. It encodes CASSLSTGAASEQFF.

The chain couples TRBV7-6 to TRBJ2-1; D gene uncertain. Germline V gene data show CDR1 as SGHVS and CDR2 as FNYEAQ. This CDR3 is built from 16 residues. The V end was cut by 5 bases, the J end by 5 bases, with 19 bases between. The CDR3 DNA reads TGTGCCAGCAGCCCTATCGGAAGGACCGCTAACAATGAGCAGTTCTTC. Its protein is CASSPIGRTANNEQFF.

This chain joins TRBV14 and TRBJ2-1; D gene ambiguous. This CDR3 spans 15 amino acids. Looked up from germline, CDR1 is SGHDN and CDR2 is FVKESK. Trimming took off 4 bases at V and 0 bases at J, with 10 bases between the two ends. The CDR3 bases are TGTGCCAGCAGCCCCCACATCGTCTCCTACAATGAGCAGTTCTTC. Its translation: CASSPHIVSYNEQFF.

This clone showed up just a few times. The chain has TRBV29-1 and TRBJ2-7, with 9 positions matching TRBD1. The germline V gene has CDR1 SQVTM and CDR2 ANQGSEA. The ends lost 2 bases at V and 5 bases at J; junction bases unmatched: 4. The CDR3 consists of 13 residues. This chain's CDR3 is CSVESDRGNEQYF. In DNA form, the CDR3 reads TGCAGCGTTGAAAGCGACAGGGGGAACGAGCAGTACTTC.

The rearrangement uses TRBV2 and TRBJ2-3; D not certain. Germline values: CDR1 SNHLY, CDR2 FYNNEI. The CDR3 contains 12 residues. The V gene lost 4 bases and the J gene lost 7 bases, with 9 bases spanning the gap. The CDR3 region is CASSAGVNTQYF. The CDR3 DNA is TGTGCCAGCAGTGCAGGAGTCAATACGCAGTATTTT.

The genes are TRBV7-3 and TRBJ2-2, with unresolved D. This CDR3 is 16 amino acids long. Germline CDR1 SGHTA, CDR2 FQGTGA. The V gene lost 6 bases and the J gene lost 4 bases, with 18 bases spanning the gap. The CDR3, as DNA: TGTGCCAGCAGTCCCACCCGAGAAGGGTTCACCGGGGAGCTGTTTTTT. Encoded protein: CASSPTREGFTGELFF.

This sequence joins TRBV20-1 and TRBJ2-1, with 11 bases fitting TRBD2. V trimming: 8 bases; J trimming: 11 bases; junction bases outside the gene matches: 5. Germline-derived CDR1 and CDR2 are DFQATT and SNEGSKA (reference sequence). The CDR3 is 11 amino acids. The CDR3 coding sequence is TGCAGTCCACTAGCGGGAGTACAGCAGTTCTTC. Its protein product is CSPLAGVQQFF.